The present T cell receptor (beta chain) was sequenced within a study of shared clonotypes between healthy human individuals. The CDR3 totals 15 residues. The junction had 7 bases not matched to a gene; V was cut back by 3 bases and J by 6 bases. Germline V gene data show CDR1 as SGHDT and CDR2 as YYEEEE. Naive CD8 isolation took CD45RO-negative cells positively selected for CCR7 and excluded terminally differentiated effector memory CD45RA+ cells. The table came from immunoSEQ multiplex PCR; TCRdb's copy has only in-frame clones and leaves some out. The table records 2 million to 2.5 million clones, under 95% of them present only once.

This TCR was sampled from a young man in good health. Some clones in this sample may be carry-over from other donors' samples. The chain combines TRBV5-6 with TRBJ1-2; 11 bases align to TRBD1. The sample taken for sequencing was naive CD8+ T cells from PBMCs. CDR3 amino acids: CASSSGTGGGNGYTF. The CDR3 coding sequence is TGTGCCAGCAGCTCTGGGACAGGGGGAGGAAATGGCTACACCTTC.